Shown below are 16 T cell receptor beta chains from a single sample sequenced in a study of cytomegalovirus exposure and HLA in healthy donors. PCR involved 60 Vbeta and 13 Jbeta primers. Clones were read by immunoSEQ multiplex PCR, and TCRdb kept only the in-frame ones, dropping some. The sample consists of 150,000 to 200,000 clones, about three quarters of them appearing once. Specimen: PBMCs. The receptors derive from a man aged 18 to 35 in good health and CMV-seronegative.

This clone was found a few times. The chain has TRBV6-5 and TRBJ2-5, with D possibly TRBD2 on 5 matching bases. This CDR3 has 13 residues. Trimming shortened V by 6 bases and J by 2 bases, and 10 bases separated the two germline ends. The germline V gene encodes CDR1 MNHEY and CDR2 SVGAGI. The CDR3 sequence: CASRRTVQETQYF. In DNA form, the CDR3 reads TGTGCCAGCAGGAGGACTGTACAAGAGACCCAGTACTTC.

The chain's CDR3 is CASSLSGLAGGPKHNEQFF. The CDR3 DNA follows: TGTGCCAGCAGTTTATCGGGACTAGCGGGGGGGCCGAAACACAATGAGCAGTTCTTC. V usage is TRBV27 and J usage is TRBJ2-1; TRBD2 agrees at 16 bases. From germline, CDR1 is MNHEY and CDR2 SMNVEV (reference sequence). The junction had 7 bases not matched to a gene; V was cut back by 0 bases and J by 5 bases. This CDR3 is built from 19 residues.

Here the CDR3 reads CASHAGGGGANVLTF. DNA of the CDR3: TGTGCCAGCCACGCAGGGGGCGGAGGGGCCAACGTCCTGACTTTC. This chain links TRBV7-2 with TRBJ2-6; 8 bases fit TRBD1. Germline values: CDR1 SGHTA, CDR2 FQGNSA. The CDR3 is 15 amino acids. V lost 8 bases to trimming and J lost 4 bases; unmatched junction nucleotides: 7.

The chain couples TRBV27 to TRBJ1-2; 9 bases match TRBD1. J gave up 5 bases and V 6 bases, and 7 bases lay outside the gene matches. The CDR3 has 14 amino acids. Germline V CDR1 and CDR2: MNHEY, SMNVEV (reference sequence). CDR3 nucleotides: TGTGCCAGCAGACGTACAGGGGGCAGGTATGGCTACACCTTC. This sequence encodes CASRRTGGRYGYTF.

The J gene is TRBJ1-2, the V gene TRBV6-1; D is uncertain. The germline V gene encodes CDR1 MNHNS and CDR2 SASEGT. This CDR3 is built from 12 residues. The V gene lost 7 bases and the J gene lost 2 bases, with 8 bases spanning the gap. CDR3 loop: CASMGTNYGYTF. Here the CDR3 DNA reads TGTGCCAGCATGGGCACAAACTATGGCTACACCTTC.

The gene calls are TRBV28 and TRBJ2-2; 9 bases match TRBD1. The CDR3 sequence is 14 residues long. Losses at the gene ends were 7 bases for V and 7 bases for J; bases not matched to a gene: 7. CDR1 MDHEN and CDR2 SYDVKM come from the germline V gene. In nucleotides, the CDR3 is TGTGCCAGCAACAGGGGGCGCTTAGGCGGGGAGCTGTTTTTT. Translation gives CASNRGRLGGELFF.

The chain couples TRBV28 to TRBJ2-3; weak D call: TRBD2 (6 bases). Germline V gene data show CDR1 as MDHEN and CDR2 as SYDVKM. This CDR3 is 15 amino acids long. Trimming left V 6 bases short and J 7 bases short, with 20 bases between. The CDR3 DNA sequence: TGTGCCAGCAGGAAGAGTAGCGGATTTGCCCATACGCAGTATTTT. This sequence encodes CASRKSSGFAHTQYF.

The chain has TRBV5-1 and TRBJ1-1, with 7 bases lining up with TRBD1. Germline loops: CDR1 SGHRS, CDR2 YFSETQ. The junction had 6 bases not matched to a gene; V was cut back by 1 base and J by 3 bases. The CDR3 length is 15 residues. For the CDR3, the DNA is TGCGCCAGCAGCTTGAGATCCAGGGGGTACACTGAAGCTTTCTTT. This gives the protein CASSLRSRGYTEAFF.

The rearrangement joins TRBV5-1 to TRBJ2-3; D perhaps matches TRBD2 (5 bases). V lost 4 bases, J lost 0 bases, and 12 bases lay in between. CDR3 length: 15 residues. The germline V gene encodes CDR1 SGHRS and CDR2 YFSETQ. CDR3 protein: CASSRADTSTDTQYF. CDR3 sequence (DNA): TGCGCCAGCAGCCGAGCGGATACAAGCACAGATACGCAGTATTTT.

J is TRBJ2-7 and V is TRBV6-1, with TRBD2 matching over 9 bases. From germline, CDR1 is MNHNS and CDR2 SASEGT. V shed 6 bases, J shed 4 bases, and the junction held 10 bases outside the gene matches. This CDR3 contains 15 residues. In DNA, the CDR3 is TGTGCCAGCAGCCACCCGGGACTAGCCATTTACGAGCAGTACTTC. It specifies CASSHPGLAIYEQYF.

The chain recombines TRBV19 with TRBJ1-1; D possibly corresponds to TRBD1 (6 bases). V lost 3 bases and J lost 4, with 15 bases in between. The germline V gene has CDR1 LNHDA and CDR2 SQIVND (reference sequence). The CDR3 is 15 residues long. The CDR3 region is CASSMVQGGSTEAFF. CDR3 coding DNA: TGTGCCAGTAGTATGGTACAGGGCGGGAGCACTGAAGCTTTCTTT.

J is TRBJ1-2 and V is TRBV27, with 8 bases fitting TRBD1. Germline V lookup: CDR1 MNHEY, CDR2 SMNVEV (reference sequence). V lost 5 bases, J lost 6 bases, and 2 bases stayed unmatched. The CDR3 totals 12 residues. CDR3 residues: CASSRQGNGYTF. The CDR3 DNA sequence: TGTGCCAGCAGTCGACAGGGGAATGGCTACACCTTC.

The chain is built from TRBV6-1 and TRBJ2-3, with TRBD1 matching 10 bases. The CDR3 runs 15 residues. Germline-derived CDR1 and CDR2 are MNHNS and SASEGT. V trimming: 3 bases; J trimming: 5 bases; junction bases outside the gene matches: 5. CDR3 sequence reads: CASSERDRGGDTQYF. The CDR3, as DNA: TGTGCCAGCAGTGAGCGGGACAGGGGCGGAGATACGCAGTATTTT.

The chain has TRBV4-1 and TRBJ2-7, with TRBD2 identical over 9 bases. There are 15 residues in the CDR3. The J segment lost 2 bases and the V segment lost 3 bases, leaving 5 bases of the junction unmatched. From germline, CDR1 is MGHRA and CDR2 YSYEKL. The chain's CDR3 is CASSQLSGSPYEQYF. CDR3 DNA sequence: TGCGCCAGCAGCCAGCTTAGCGGGAGCCCCTACGAGCAGTACTTC.

This rearrangement joins TRBV19 to TRBJ2-5; maybe TRBD2 (7 bases). The germline V gene encodes CDR1 LNHDA and CDR2 SQIVND (reference sequence). The V gene lost 8 bases and the J gene lost 6 bases, with 10 bases spanning the gap. The CDR3 is 11 amino acids. The CDR3 coding sequence is TGTGCCAGTTCGGGGGGCCAGACCCAGTACTTC. This gives the protein CASSGGQTQYF.

The chain carries TRBV6-6 and TRBJ1-2, with a weak D call TRBD1 (6 bases). In germline, CDR1 is MNHNY, CDR2 SVGAGI (reference sequence). The germline V and J ends were trimmed by 2 bases and 7 bases, with 17 bases remaining between them. This CDR3 region has 15 residues. The CDR3: CASSYPQGQAVGYTF. The CDR3 region has the DNA TGTGCCAGCAGTTACCCCCAGGGGCAGGCGGTTGGCTACACCTTC.